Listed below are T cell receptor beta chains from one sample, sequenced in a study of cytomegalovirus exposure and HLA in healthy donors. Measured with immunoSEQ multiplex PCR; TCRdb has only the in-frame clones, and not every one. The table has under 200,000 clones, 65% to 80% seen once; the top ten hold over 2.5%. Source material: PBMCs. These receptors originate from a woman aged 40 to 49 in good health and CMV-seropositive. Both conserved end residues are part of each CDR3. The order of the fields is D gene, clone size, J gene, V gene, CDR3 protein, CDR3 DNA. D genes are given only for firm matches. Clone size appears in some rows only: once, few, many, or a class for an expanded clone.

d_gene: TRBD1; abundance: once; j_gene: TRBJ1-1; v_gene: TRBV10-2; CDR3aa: CASSDRAGGVNTEAFF; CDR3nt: TGCGCCAGCAGTGATAGAGCAGGGGGTGTGAACACTGAAGCTTTCTTT
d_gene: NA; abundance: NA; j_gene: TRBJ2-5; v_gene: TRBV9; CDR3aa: CASSPDRTQETQYF; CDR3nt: TGTGCCAGCAGCCCCGACAGGACCCAAGAGACCCAGTACTTC
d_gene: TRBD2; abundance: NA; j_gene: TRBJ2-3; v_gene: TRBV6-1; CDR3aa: CASSEREGSTQYF; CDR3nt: TGTGCCAGCAGTGAACGGGAGGGGTCCACGCAGTATTTT
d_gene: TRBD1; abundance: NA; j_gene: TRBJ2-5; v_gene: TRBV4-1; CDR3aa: CASSARTGRETQYF; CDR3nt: TGCGCCAGCAGCGCCCGGACAGGGCGGGAGACCCAGTACTTC
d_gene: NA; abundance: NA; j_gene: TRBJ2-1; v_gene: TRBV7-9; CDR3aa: CASSSPGAGYNEQFF; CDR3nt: TGTGCCAGCAGCTCGCCTGGGGCAGGTTACAATGAGCAGTTCTTC
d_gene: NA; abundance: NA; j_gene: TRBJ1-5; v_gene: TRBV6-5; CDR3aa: CASSSGYLDNQPQHF; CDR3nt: TGTGCCAGCAGTTCAGGGTATCTCGACAATCAGCCCCAGCATTTT
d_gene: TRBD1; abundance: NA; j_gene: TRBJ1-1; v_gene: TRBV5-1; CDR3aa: CASSLRGQNTEAFF; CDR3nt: TGCGCCAGCAGCTTAAGGGGGCAGAACACTGAAGCTTTCTTT
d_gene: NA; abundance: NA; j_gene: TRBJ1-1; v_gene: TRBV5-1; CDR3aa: CASSGQGGNTEAFF; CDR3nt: TGCGCCAGCAGCGGACAAGGGGGGAACACTGAAGCTTTCTTT
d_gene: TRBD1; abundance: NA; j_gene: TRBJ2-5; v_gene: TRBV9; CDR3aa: CASSSNRGSRETQYF; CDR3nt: TGTGCCAGCAGCTCGAACAGGGGGTCGAGGGAGACCCAGTACTTC
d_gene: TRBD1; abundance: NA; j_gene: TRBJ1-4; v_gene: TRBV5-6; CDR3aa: CASSLGTGVNEKLFF; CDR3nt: TGTGCCAGCAGCTTGGGGACAGGAGTAAATGAAAAACTGTTTTTT
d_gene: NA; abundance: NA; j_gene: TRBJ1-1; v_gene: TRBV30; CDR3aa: CAWNRIDRRNTEAFF; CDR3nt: TGTGCCTGGAATAGAATCGACAGAAGGAACACTGAAGCTTTCTTT
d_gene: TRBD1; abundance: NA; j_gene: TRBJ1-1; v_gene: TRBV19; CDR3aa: CASSLRDRYTEAFF; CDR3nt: TGTGCCAGTAGCTTGAGGGACAGGTACACTGAAGCTTTCTTT
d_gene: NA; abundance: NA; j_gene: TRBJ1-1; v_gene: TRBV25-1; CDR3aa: CASRQGWDTEAFF; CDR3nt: TGTGCCAGCAGGCAGGGGTGGGATACTGAAGCTTTCTTT
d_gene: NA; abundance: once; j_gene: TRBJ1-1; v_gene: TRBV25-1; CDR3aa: CASSEALRGEAFF; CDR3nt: TGTGCCAGCAGTGAAGCCCTAAGGGGTGAAGCTTTCTTT
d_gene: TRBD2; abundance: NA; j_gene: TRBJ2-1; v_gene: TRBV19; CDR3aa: CASNDGGAHNEQFF; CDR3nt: TGTGCCAGTAATGACGGGGGGGCCCACAATGAGCAGTTCTTC
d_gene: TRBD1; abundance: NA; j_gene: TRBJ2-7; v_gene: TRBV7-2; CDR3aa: CASSPFRDSRGYEQYF; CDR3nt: TGTGCCAGCAGCCCGTTCCGGGACAGTAGGGGATACGAGCAGTACTTC
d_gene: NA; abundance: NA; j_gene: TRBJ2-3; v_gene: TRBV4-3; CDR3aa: CASSQVGGQGRTDTQYF; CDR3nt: TGCGCCAGCAGCCAAGTGGGGGGGCAGGGCAGGACAGATACGCAGTATTTT
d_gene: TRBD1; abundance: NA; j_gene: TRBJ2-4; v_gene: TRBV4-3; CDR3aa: CASSRLAGTGDKNIQYF; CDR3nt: TGCGCCAGCAGCCGTCTAGCCGGGACAGGGGACAAAAACATTCAGTACTTC
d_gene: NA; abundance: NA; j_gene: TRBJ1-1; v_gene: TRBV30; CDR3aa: CAWSVNSDTEAFF; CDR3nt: TGTGCCTGGAGTGTAAATTCGGACACTGAAGCTTTCTTT
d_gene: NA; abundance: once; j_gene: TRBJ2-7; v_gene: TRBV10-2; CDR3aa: CASSEFMGLEQYF; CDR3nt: TGCGCCAGCAGTGAGTTCATGGGACTCGAGCAGTACTTC
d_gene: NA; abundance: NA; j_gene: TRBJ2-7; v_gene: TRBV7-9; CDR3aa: CASSSSGYEQYF; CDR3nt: TGTGCCAGCAGCTCCTCGGGATACGAGCAGTACTTC
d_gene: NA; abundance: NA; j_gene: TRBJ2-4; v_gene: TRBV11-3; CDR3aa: CASSLRDDIQYF; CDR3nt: TGTGCCAGCAGCCTCAGGGATGACATTCAGTACTTC
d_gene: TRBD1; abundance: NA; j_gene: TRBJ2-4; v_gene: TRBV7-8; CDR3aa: CASSGPLQGTTFLAKNIQYF; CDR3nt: TGTGCCAGCAGCGGACCCTTACAGGGGACGACTTTTTTAGCCAAAAACATTCAGTACTTC
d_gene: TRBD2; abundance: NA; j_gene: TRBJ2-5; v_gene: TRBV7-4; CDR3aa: CASSFRGLAGGGGETQYF; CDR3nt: TGTGCCAGCAGCTTTAGAGGGCTAGCGGGAGGTGGGGGGGAGACCCAGTACTTC
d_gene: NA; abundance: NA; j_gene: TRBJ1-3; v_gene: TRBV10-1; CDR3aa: CASSESGGNTIYF; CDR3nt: TGCGCCAGCAGTGAATCAGGAGGAAACACCATATATTTT
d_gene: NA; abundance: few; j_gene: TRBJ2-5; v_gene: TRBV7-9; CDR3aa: CSSSSLISETQYF; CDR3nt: TGTTCCAGCAGCTCCCTTATATCGGAGACCCAGTACTTC
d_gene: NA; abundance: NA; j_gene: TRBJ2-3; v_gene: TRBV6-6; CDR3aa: CASRDDRPFTDTQYF; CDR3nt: TGTGCCAGCAGAGATGACAGACCCTTCACAGATACGCAGTATTTT
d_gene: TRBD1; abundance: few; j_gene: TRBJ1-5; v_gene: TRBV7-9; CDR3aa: CASSPPGQGFQPQHF; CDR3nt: TGTGCCAGCAGCCCGCCGGGACAGGGCTTTCAGCCCCAGCATTTT
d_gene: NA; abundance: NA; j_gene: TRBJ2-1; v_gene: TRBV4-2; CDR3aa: CASSQDRHGTLFNEQFF; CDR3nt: TGTGCCAGCAGCCAAGATCGGCACGGGACTCTCTTCAATGAGCAGTTCTTC
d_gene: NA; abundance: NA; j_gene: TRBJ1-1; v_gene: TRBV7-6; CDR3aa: CASSSNTEAFF; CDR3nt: TGTGCCAGCAGCAGCAACACTGAAGCTTTCTTT
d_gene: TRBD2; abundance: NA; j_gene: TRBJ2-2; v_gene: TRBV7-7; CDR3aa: CASSLGLAANTGELFF; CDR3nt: TGTGCCAGCAGCTTAGGCCTAGCGGCCAACACCGGGGAGCTGTTTTTT
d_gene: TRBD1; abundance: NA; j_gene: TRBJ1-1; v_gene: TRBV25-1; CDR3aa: CASSILDRATEAFF; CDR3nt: TGTGCCAGCAGTATCTTGGACAGGGCCACTGAAGCTTTCTTT
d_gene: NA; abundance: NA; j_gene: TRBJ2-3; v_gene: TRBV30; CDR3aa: CAWSLAGGGPDTQYF; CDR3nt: TGTGCCTGGAGCCTAGCCGGGGGTGGCCCAGATACGCAGTATTTT
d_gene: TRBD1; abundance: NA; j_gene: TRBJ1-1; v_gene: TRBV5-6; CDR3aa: CASSLAGGGGTEAFF; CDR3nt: TGTGCCAGCAGCTTGGCCGGAGGGGGCGGCACTGAAGCTTTCTTT
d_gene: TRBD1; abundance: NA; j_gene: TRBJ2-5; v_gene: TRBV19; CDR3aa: CASSGRQGLYF; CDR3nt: TGTGCCAGTAGTGGGAGACAGGGGCTGTACTTC
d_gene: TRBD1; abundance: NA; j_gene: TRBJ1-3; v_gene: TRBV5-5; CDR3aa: CASSSGTGAGNTIYF; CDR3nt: TGTGCCAGCAGTTCCGGGACAGGGGCAGGAAACACCATATATTTT
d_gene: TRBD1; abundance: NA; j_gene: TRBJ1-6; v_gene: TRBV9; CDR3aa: CASSPWTQGVNSPLHF; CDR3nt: TGTGCCAGCAGCCCTTGGACACAGGGGGTAAATTCACCCCTCCACTTT
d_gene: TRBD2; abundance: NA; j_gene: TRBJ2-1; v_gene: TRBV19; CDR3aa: CASSRGLAGGTGANEQFF; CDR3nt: TGTGCCAGTAGTAGGGGACTAGCGGGGGGGACTGGGGCCAATGAGCAGTTCTTC
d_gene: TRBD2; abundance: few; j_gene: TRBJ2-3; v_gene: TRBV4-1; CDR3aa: CASSQGRGGASTDTQYF; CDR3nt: TGCGCCAGCAGCCAAGGGCGGGGGGGAGCTAGCACAGATACGCAGTATTTT
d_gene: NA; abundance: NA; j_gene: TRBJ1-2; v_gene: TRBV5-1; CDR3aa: CASSMGSYGYTF; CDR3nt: TGCGCCAGCAGCATGGGGAGCTATGGCTACACCTTC
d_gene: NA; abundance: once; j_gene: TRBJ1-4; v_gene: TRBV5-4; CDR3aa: CASSLGVTNEKLFF; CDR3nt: TGTGCCAGCAGCTTAGGAGTAACTAATGAAAAACTGTTTTTT
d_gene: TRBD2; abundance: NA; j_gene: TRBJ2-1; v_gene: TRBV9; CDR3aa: CASSPPSGRGNEQFF; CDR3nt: TGTGCCAGCAGCCCTCCTAGCGGGAGGGGGAATGAGCAGTTCTTC
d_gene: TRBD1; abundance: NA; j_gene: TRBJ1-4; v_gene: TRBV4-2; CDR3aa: CASSEFGTGGQKLFF; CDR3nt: TGTGCCAGCAGCGAATTCGGTACAGGGGGACAAAAACTGTTTTTT
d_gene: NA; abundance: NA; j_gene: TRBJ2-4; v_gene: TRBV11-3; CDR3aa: CASSLGVPGAKNIQYF; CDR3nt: TGTGCCAGCAGCTTAGGGGTCCCAGGGGCCAAAAACATTCAGTACTTC
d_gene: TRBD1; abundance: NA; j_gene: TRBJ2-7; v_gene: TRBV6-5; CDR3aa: CASSYPSRQGYYEQYF; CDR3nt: TGTGCCAGCAGTTACCCCTCAAGACAGGGGTACTACGAGCAGTACTTC
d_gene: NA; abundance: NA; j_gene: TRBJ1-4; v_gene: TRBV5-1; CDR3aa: CASKTGRTNEKLFF; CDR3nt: TGCGCCAGCAAAACAGGGAGAACTAATGAAAAACTGTTTTTT
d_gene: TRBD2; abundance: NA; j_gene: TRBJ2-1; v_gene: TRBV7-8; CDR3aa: CASSRGLAENNEQFF; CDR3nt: TGTGCCAGCAGCCGAGGACTAGCGGAGAACAATGAGCAGTTCTTC
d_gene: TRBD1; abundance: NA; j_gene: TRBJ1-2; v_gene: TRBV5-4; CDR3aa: CASSVGQGAGGYTF; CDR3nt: TGTGCCAGCAGCGTTGGACAGGGGGCGGGCGGCTACACCTTC
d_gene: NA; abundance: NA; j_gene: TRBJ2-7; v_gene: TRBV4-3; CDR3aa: CASSQGLGGYEQYF; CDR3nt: TGCGCCAGCAGCCAAGGGTTGGGGGGCTACGAGCAGTACTTC
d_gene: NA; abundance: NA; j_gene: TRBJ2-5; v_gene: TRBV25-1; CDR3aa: CASSETHALRIQETQYF; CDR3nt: TGTGCCAGCAGTGAAACTCATGCGTTGAGGATCCAAGAGACCCAGTACTTC